These 9 T cell receptor beta chains originate from one sample sequenced in a study of cytomegalovirus exposure and HLA in healthy donors. Amplification used 60 Vbeta primers and 13 Jbeta primers. Sequenced by immunoSEQ multiplex PCR; TCRdb stores in-frame clones only, minus some. The data show roughly 130,000 clones, roughly 80% seen once. The sequencing input was PBMCs. The receptors originated from a boy aged 5-17 years in good health and CMV-seronegative.

CDR3 nucleotides: TGTGCCAGCAGCTACCCCGACAGGGGGCGGGGTGAGCAGTACTTC. Translation gives CASSYPDRGRGEQYF. The gene calls are TRBV5-6 and TRBJ2-7, with TRBD1 matching 10 bases. Trimming took 3 bases from V and 7 from J; bases not matched to a gene: 10. This CDR3 region has 15 residues. Germline-derived CDR1 and CDR2 are SGHDT and YYEEEE. The full variable domain, completed using reference TRBV5-6 and TRBJ2-7, is DAGVTQSPTHLIKTRGQQVTLRCSPKSGHDTVSWYQQALGQGPQFIFQYYEEEERQRGNFPDRFSGHQFPNYSSELNVNALLLGDSALYLCASSYPDRGRGEQYFGPGTRLTVT.

The V and J genes are TRBV7-9 and TRBJ2-7; 8 bases are a match to TRBD1. CDR1 is SEHNR and CDR2 is FQNEAQ in the germline V gene (reference sequence). V lost 4 bases to trimming and J lost 3 bases; unmatched junction nucleotides: 5. The CDR3 spans 14 residues. CDR3 amino acids: CASSSGQGGYEQYF. CDR3 nucleotides: TGTGCCAGCAGCTCCGGACAGGGAGGCTACGAGCAGTACTTC.

This chain uses TRBV7-9 with TRBJ2-5, with 7 bases identical to TRBD1. CDR1 is SEHNR and CDR2 is FQNEAQ in the germline V gene (reference sequence). The CDR3 sequence is 15 residues long. J was trimmed by 4 bases and V by 0 bases; bases with no gene match: 5. Here the CDR3 reads CASSLAQGLLETQYF. CDR3 nucleotides: TGTGCCAGCAGCTTAGCACAGGGGCTGTTAGAGACCCAGTACTTC.

The rearrangement joins TRBV25-1 to TRBJ2-3; 9 nucleotides agree with TRBD2. This CDR3 is built from 17 residues. The V and J ends lost 5 bases and 5 bases, in that order; junction bases with no gene match: 14. CDR1 MGHDK and CDR2 SYGVNS come from the germline V gene. The CDR3 spells CASSPNFGGGREDTQYF. The CDR3 DNA is TGTGCCAGCAGTCCGAACTTTGGTGGCGGGAGGGAAGATACGCAGTATTTT.

The chain recombines TRBV15 with TRBJ2-1, with 8 bases lining up with TRBD1. This CDR3 comprises 12 residues. Per germline, CDR1 LNHNV and CDR2 YYDKDF (reference sequence). J was trimmed by 12 bases and V by 3 bases; bases with no gene match: 4. The DNA of the CDR3 is TGTGCCACCAGCAGCCACAGGGGGTCGCAGTTCTTC. This translates into CATSSHRGSQFF.

The chain joins TRBV27 to TRBJ1-4; 7 nucleotides align to TRBD1. The CDR3 has 15 residues. Trimming at V came to 0 bases and at J to 7 bases, leaving 5 bases not matched to a gene. The V gene's germline CDR1 is MNHEY and CDR2 SMNVEV (reference sequence). CDR3 sequence (DNA): TGTGCCAGCAGTTTATCACGGGACAGCGGTGAAAAACTGTTTTTT. Its translation: CASSLSRDSGEKLFF. The whole variable domain, filled in from reference TRBV27 and TRBJ1-4, reads EAQVTQNPRYLITVTGKKLTVTCSQNMNHEYMSWYRQDPGLGLRQIYYSMNVEVTDKGDVPEGYKVSRKEKRNFPLILESPSPNQTSLYFCASSLSRDSGEKLFFGSGTQLSVL.

The chain carries TRBV5-1 and TRBJ2-3; D is uncertain. The CDR3 is made up of 14 amino acids. Looked up from germline, CDR1 is SGHRS and CDR2 is YFSETQ. V lost 1 base, J lost 0 bases, and 6 bases lay in between. CDR3 in amino acids: CASSLPGSTDTQYF. CDR3 coding DNA: TGCGCCAGCAGCTTGCCCGGGAGCACAGATACGCAGTATTTT.

The chain couples TRBV25-1 to TRBJ2-5; a possible D gene is TRBD2 (7 bases). The V end lost 1 base, the J end lost 4 bases, and 16 bases lay between the germline ends. CDR3 length: 16 residues. Looked up from germline, CDR1 is MGHDK and CDR2 is SYGVNS. DNA of the CDR3: TGTGCCAGCAGTGAATTAGGGGGGAGGGCCCCAGAGACCCAGTACTTC. It translates to CASSELGGRAPETQYF.

The chain links TRBV14 to TRBJ2-3, with D uncertain. The CDR3 covers 16 residues. Trimming left V 3 bases short and J 6 bases short, with 19 bases between. Germline V CDR1 and CDR2: SGHDN, FVKESK. DNA for the CDR3: TGTGCCAGCAGCCAGCATGGTACAACAGCCTCCGATACGCAGTATTTT. The encoded protein is CASSQHGTTASDTQYF.